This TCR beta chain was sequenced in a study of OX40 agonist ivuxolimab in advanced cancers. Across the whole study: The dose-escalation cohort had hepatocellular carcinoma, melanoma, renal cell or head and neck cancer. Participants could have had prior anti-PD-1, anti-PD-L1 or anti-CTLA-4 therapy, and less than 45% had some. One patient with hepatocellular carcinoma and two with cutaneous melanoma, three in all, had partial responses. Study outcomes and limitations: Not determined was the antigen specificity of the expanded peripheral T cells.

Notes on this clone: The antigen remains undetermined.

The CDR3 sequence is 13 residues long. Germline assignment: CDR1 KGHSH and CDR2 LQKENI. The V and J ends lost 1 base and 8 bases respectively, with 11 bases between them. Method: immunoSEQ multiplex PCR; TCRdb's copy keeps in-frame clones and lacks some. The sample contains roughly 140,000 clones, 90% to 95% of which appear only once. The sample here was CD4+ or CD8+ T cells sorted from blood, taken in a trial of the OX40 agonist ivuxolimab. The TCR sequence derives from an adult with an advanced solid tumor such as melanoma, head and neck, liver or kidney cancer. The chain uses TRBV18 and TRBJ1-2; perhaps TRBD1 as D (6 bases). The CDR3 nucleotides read TGTGCCAGCTCACCACGGGGGGCTGGGGGCTACACCTTC. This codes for CASSPRGAGGYTF.